This is a list of T cell receptor beta chains from one sample in a study of cytomegalovirus exposure and HLA in healthy donors. Clones were read by immunoSEQ multiplex PCR, and TCRdb kept only the in-frame ones, dropping some. This sample has 150,000 or so clones, with 87% found just once. Source material: PBMCs. Every receptor here comes from a woman aged 30 to 39 in good health and CMV-seronegative. Each CDR3 is given with its conserved first and last residue. The order of the fields is J gene, clone size, D gene, V gene, CDR3 DNA, CDR3 protein. D genes are given only for firm matches. Clone size is not always given. Where it is, it says once, few, many or a class for expanded clones.

>TRBJ1-2|few|TRBD1|TRBV4-3
TGCGCCAGCAGCCAGGACAGGGGACGGGATGGCTACACCTTC
CASSQDRGRDGYTF
>TRBJ2-3|.|.|TRBV7-6
TGTGCCAGCAGCTTAGCCCACAGGAACCCTTCCACAGATACGCAGTATTTT
CASSLAHRNPSTDTQYF
>TRBJ1-5|.|.|TRBV10-3
TGTGCCATCCATACTTTAGTGGGACACCCCTTGTTTAGCAATCAGCCCCAGCATTTT
CAIHTLVGHPLFSNQPQHF
>TRBJ2-5|.|TRBD2|TRBV5-4
TGTGCCAGCAGCCTAGCGGGGGGGTTTGAGACCCAGTACTTC
CASSLAGGFETQYF
>TRBJ2-7|.|TRBD1|TRBV4-3
TGCGCCAGCAGCCAAGATAGGATGGGACAGGGAGGTCTTGAGCAGTACTTC
CASSQDRMGQGGLEQYF
>TRBJ2-3|.|TRBD1|TRBV2
TGTGCCAGCAGTGTCCGGGACAGGGGAGCAGATACGCAGTATTTT
CASSVRDRGADTQYF
>TRBJ2-5|once|.|TRBV7-8
TGTGCCAGCAGCTTTTTAGGGGGGGCCAGGAAAGAGACCCAGTACTTC
CASSFLGGARKETQYF
>TRBJ2-7|.|.|TRBV10-3
TGTGCCATCAGCCCGGGACAAAACACCTACGAGCAGTACTTC
CAISPGQNTYEQYF
>TRBJ2-1|.|TRBD2|TRBV7-6
TGTGCCAGCAGCCATCCTAGCGGGGGGTTGTATGAGCAGTTCTTC
CASSHPSGGLYEQFF
>TRBJ1-1|.|.|TRBV5-1
TGCGCCAGCAGCTTGGCCCTGATTAGTGTGAACACTGAAGCTTTCTTT
CASSLALISVNTEAFF
>TRBJ1-6|.|TRBD1|TRBV10-2
TGCGCCAGCAGTGAGATTCGCGGACAGGGGATCCGTCTAGATAATTCACCCCTCCACTTT
CASSEIRGQGIRLDNSPLHF
>TRBJ2-7|.|TRBD1|TRBV19
TGTGCCAGTAGCTCGGGACAGACCTACGAGCAGTACTTC
CASSSGQTYEQYF
>TRBJ2-5|.|.|TRBV7-9
TGTGCCAGCAGCCCTAGTATGGTGAGAGGGACCCAGTACTTC
CASSPSMVRGTQYF
>TRBJ2-7|.|.|TRBV21-1
TGTGCCAGCAGCAAAAATGTGAGGGGACAGAGAAGCTCCTACGAGCAGTACTTC
CASSKNVRGQRSSYEQYF
>TRBJ2-3|.|TRBD2|TRBV7-6
TGTGCCAGCAGCTTCGGCGGGGGAACAGATACGCAGTATTTT
CASSFGGGTDTQYF
>TRBJ1-5|once|.|TRBV7-8
TGTGCCAGCAGCTTAGCTGGGGGGGTCGGGCCCCAGCATTTT
CASSLAGGVGPQHF
>TRBJ1-3|.|.|TRBV7-2
TGTGCCAGCAGCTTAATCGGGGATTCTGGAAACACCATATATTTT
CASSLIGDSGNTIYF
>TRBJ2-2|.|.|TRBV19
TGTGCCAGTAGTATCTCGGGTTCCGGGGAGCTGTTTTTT
CASSISGSGELFF
>TRBJ2-1|.|TRBD2|TRBV23-1
TGCGCCAGCAGTCAATCTCAGATAGCGGGGGGGCATGGTGAGCAGTTCTTC
CASSQSQIAGGHGEQFF
>TRBJ2-7|.|.|TRBV30
TGTGCCTGGAGTCCAGGCACCAACTACGAGCAGTACTTC
CAWSPGTNYEQYF
>TRBJ2-7|.|TRBD1|TRBV5-8
TGTGCCAGTCGGACAGGGTATTACGAGCAGTACTTC
CASRTGYYEQYF
>TRBJ1-6|.|TRBD1|TRBV6-5
TGTGCCAGCAGCTACCGGGACAGGGGGCTTTCACCCCTCCACTTT
CASSYRDRGLSPLHF
>TRBJ2-2|.|TRBD1|TRBV7-9
TGTGCCAGCAGACCACAAGGACAGGGGTACACCGGGGAGCTGTTTTTT
CASRPQGQGYTGELFF
>TRBJ2-7|.|TRBD1|TRBV19
TGTGCCAGTAGTCGGACAGGGGGTGTTGCATCCTACGAGCAGTACTTC
CASSRTGGVASYEQYF
>TRBJ2-7|once|TRBD1|TRBV29-1
TGCAGCGCTTGGGACAGCTACGAGCAGTACTTC
CSAWDSYEQYF
>TRBJ2-3|.|.|TRBV2
TGTGCCAGCACTCGGGAAGCTCGGGTGGGCACAGATACGCAGTATTTT
CASTREARVGTDTQYF
>TRBJ2-7|.|TRBD1|TRBV9
TGTGCCAGCAGCGTAGGATGGACAGGCCCCTACGAGCAGTACTTC
CASSVGWTGPYEQYF
>TRBJ2-2|.|.|TRBV5-1
TGCGCCAGCAGCTTGGTAGCCGAGTTCGGGGAGCTGTTTTTT
CASSLVAEFGELFF
>TRBJ2-7|.|.|TRBV9
TGTGCCAGCAGCGCTCAAGGGGGCGCGGGGTACGAGCAGTACTTC
CASSAQGGAGYEQYF
>TRBJ1-2|once|.|TRBV6-1
TGTGCCAGCCGACAGGAGCCGTCCGTTAACTATGGCTACACCTTC
CASRQEPSVNYGYTF
>TRBJ2-2|.|.|TRBV9
TGTGCCAGCAGCGTAGCTACGGGGGGCTCCGGGGAGCTGTTTTTT
CASSVATGGSGELFF
>TRBJ2-3|once|TRBD2|TRBV6-4
TGTGCCAGCAGTGACGCTAGCGGGGGGACAGATACGCAGTATTTT
CASSDASGGTDTQYF
>TRBJ2-2|.|.|TRBV6-6
TGTGCCAGCAGTTACTCAACAGGACGGAACACCGGGGAGCTGTTTTTT
CASSYSTGRNTGELFF
>TRBJ2-5|once|TRBD2|TRBV7-2
TGTGCCAGCAGCTTACCCACGGGAGGGGGGACCGGGACCCAGTACTTC
CASSLPTGGGTGTQYF
>TRBJ2-7|.|.|TRBV11-3
TGTGCCAGCAGCTTCGGGTGTTACGAGCAGTACTTC
CASSFGCYEQYF
>TRBJ1-1|.|.|TRBV28
TGTGCCAGCAGTTTAGGAGGGCCTGGAACTGAAGCTTTCTTT
CASSLGGPGTEAFF
>TRBJ2-3|.|TRBD2|TRBV5-4
TGTGCCAGCAGCTTGGAGGGACTAGCGGGGCACACAGATACGCAGTATTTT
CASSLEGLAGHTDTQYF
>TRBJ1-6|.|TRBD1|TRBV5-1
TGCGCCAGCAGCTTGGAGGGACAGGGAAGCGGCTATAATTCACCCCTCCACTTT
CASSLEGQGSGYNSPLHF
>TRBJ2-3|.|TRBD2|TRBV4-2
TGTGCCAGCAGCCAAGAGGGACTAGCGCAGTATTTT
CASSQEGLAQYF
>TRBJ1-2|.|.|TRBV6-1
TGTGCCAGCAGTGGAAGTCTACGGGGCTATGGCTACACCTTC
CASSGSLRGYGYTF
>TRBJ1-1|.|.|TRBV7-2
TGTGCCAGCAGCCCTGGGGTGGAGGGCACTGAAGCTTTCTTT
CASSPGVEGTEAFF
>TRBJ1-1|once|.|TRBV4-2
TGTGCCAGCAGCCATGGAGGGAGATCGGACACTGAAGCTTTCTTT
CASSHGGRSDTEAFF
>TRBJ1-2|.|TRBD1|TRBV12-5
TGTGCTAGTGGTTTTATCACCGGGACAGGGGAGGGCTACACCTTC
CASGFITGTGEGYTF
>TRBJ2-7|.|TRBD1|TRBV4-2
TGTGCCAGCAGCCAAGTCTTGGGACAGGGGGCCCACGAGCAGTACTTC
CASSQVLGQGAHEQYF
>TRBJ1-2|once|TRBD1|TRBV2
TGTGCCAGCAGCCTCGACAGGGAGAACTATGGCTACACCTTC
CASSLDRENYGYTF
>TRBJ2-5|.|TRBD2|TRBV2
TGTGCCAGCAGCCAAGGGACTAGCGTTCAAGAGACCCAGTACTTC
CASSQGTSVQETQYF
>TRBJ1-2|few|.|TRBV25-1
TGTGCCAGCAGTCCCCGGACACCAGTATGGTATGGCTACACCTTC
CASSPRTPVWYGYTF
>TRBJ1-2|.|.|TRBV19
TGTGCCAGTAGCATGGCCCAAACCAGGGTTGACTATGGCTACACCTTC
CASSMAQTRVDYGYTF
>TRBJ2-3|.|TRBD1|TRBV6-6
TGTGCCAGCAGAGGGACAGGCGTAGATACGCAGTATTTT
CASRGTGVDTQYF